This TCR beta chain was identified during a study of cytomegalovirus exposure and HLA in healthy donors. Across the whole study: Out of 150 million to 200 million T cells, an earlier analysis found over 100 million unique TCR beta sequences in total.

PCR primers comprised 60 Vbeta and 13 Jbeta primers. TCRdb's copy holds only in-frame clones and misses some; the assay was immunoSEQ multiplex PCR. This sample has 110,000 to 150,000 clones, with about three quarters found just once. Findings and caveats of the study: Later analysis suggested most CMV-associated TCR beta chains were HLA-restricted.

A remark on this clone: Its matching antigen is unknown.

Trimming at V came to 0 bases and at J to 3 bases, leaving 11 bases not matched to a gene. CDR1 SGHDT and CDR2 YYEEEE come from the germline V gene. CDR3 size: 17 residues. The V call is TRBV5-6, the J call TRBJ1-2, with 7 bases matching TRBD1. Sequencing was carried out using PBMCs. The clonotype originates from a male donor in good health and CMV-seronegative. CDR3 sequence reads: CASSLARGVVGDYGYTF. The CDR3 DNA reads as TGTGCCAGCAGCTTGGCCAGGGGGGTCGTAGGAGACTATGGCTACACCTTC.